This T cell receptor (beta chain) appears in the sequencing data of a study of T-cell reconstitution after alpha-beta-depleted transplantation in children. Study-wide results and caveats: By about two months after transplant, alpha-beta T cells reportedly arose from several hundred graft clones that had expanded. T-cell counts and diversity at one year following transplant were attributed mainly to newly produced T cells.

Germline CDR1 and CDR2: SGHTA and FQGNSA. The CDR3 sequence is 15 residues long. Trimming took 5 bases from V and 2 from J, leaving 13 bases between them. Preparation of the TCRbeta library involved a method that used unique molecular identifiers. TCRdb re-analysed the PCR reads in MiXCR, keeping a single row per CDR3 protein. The table includes 800,000 to 1,000,000 distinct CDR3 sequences, under 30% detected once. Regarding this clonotype: What it recognizes is unknown.

The chain carries TRBV7-2 and TRBJ2-1, with a weak D call TRBD1 (6 bases). Specimen: PBMCs, mostly from graft donor cells, collected 360 days after TCRalphabeta/CD19-depleted stem cell transplant. This receptor was identified in a boy under three years old who had a stem cell transplant for SCID, so the T cells may come from the graft donor. In nucleotides, the CDR3 is TGTGCCAGCAGCAGGCCAGGGGTCCCCTACAATGAGCAGTTCTTC. Translated: CASSRPGVPYNEQFF. Looking up the rest from reference TRBV7-2 and TRBJ2-1 gives the full variable domain: GAGVSQSPSNKVTEKGKDVELRCDPISGHTALYWYRQSLGQGLEFLIYFQGNSAPDKSGLPSDRFSAERTGGSVSTLTIQRTQQEDSAVYLCASSRPGVPYNEQFFGPGTRLTVL.